These 15 T cell receptor beta chains originate from one sample sequenced in a study of Tregs in tolerant kidney transplant recipients. Here immunoSEQ multiplex PCR was the method, and the copy in TCRdb shows in-frame clones only, minus some. Counted here are 90,000 to 150,000 clones, 85% to 95% occurring once; the ten biggest clones make up approximately 0.6%. The sample comprised CD4+ T cells from blood. The receptors were gathered from a human donor in good health.

CDR3 region: CASSLAVGAGAKNIQYF. The CDR3 bases are TGCGCCAGCAGCTTGGCCGTGGGAGCGGGAGCCAAAAACATTCAGTACTTC. The rearrangement links TRBV5-1 to TRBJ2-4, with TRBD2 as a possible D gene (6 bases). The V gene lost 0 bases and the J gene lost 0 bases, with 13 bases spanning the gap. The CDR3 covers 17 residues. Germline V gene lookup returns CDR1 SGHRS and CDR2 YFSETQ.

This chain uses TRBV30 with TRBJ1-6; D remains ambiguous. Looked up from germline, CDR1 is GTSNPN and CDR2 is SVGIG (reference sequence). The CDR3 consists of 15 residues. V was cut by 0 bases and J by 5 bases, with 11 bases left in between. CDR3 coding DNA: TGTGCCTGGAGTGTATCCAATCTCCATAATTCACCCCTCCACTTT. Translated: CAWSVSNLHNSPLHF.

The rearrangement joins TRBV12-2 to TRBJ2-1; the table names TRBD2, a call not compared with the DNA. TRBV12-2 corresponds to a pseudogene. There are 18 residues in the CDR3. The CDR3 region has the DNA TGTGCAAGTCGCTTAGGGCCCCCCACTCGCGGGAGGGCCGGTGAGCAGTTCTTC. It yields the protein CASRLGPPTRGRAGEQFF.

The table lists this clone with a count of one. This rearrangement joins TRBV5-6 to TRBJ1-1; D call uncertain. Trimming pared 0 bases from V and 8 bases from J, leaving 5 bases between. Germline loops: CDR1 SGHDT, CDR2 YYEEEE. The CDR3 has 11 amino acids. CDR3 sequence reads: CASSLEREAFF. The CDR3 nucleotides are TGTGCCAGCAGCTTGGAGAGGGAAGCTTTCTTT.

The chain recombines TRBV21-1 with TRBJ1-1; TRBD1 was called by the table and not checked on the DNA. TRBV21-1 is assigned pseudogene status. The CDR3 spans 17 residues. In DNA form, the CDR3 reads TGTGCCAGCAGCAAACCGGGACAGGGGACAGTTAACACTGAAGCTTTCTTT. Its protein is CASSKPGQGTVNTEAFF.

The chain is built from TRBV14 and TRBJ1-3; D is ambiguous. Trimming took off 1 base at V and 8 bases at J, with 15 bases between the two ends. CDR3 length: 15 residues. Germline V gene sequence: CDR1 SGHDN, CDR2 FVKESK. CDR3 nucleotide sequence: TGTGCCAGCAGCCAAGCGGAAGGGCCCTGGCACACCATATATTTT. Amino acid sequence: CASSQAEGPWHTIYF. The variable domain in full, completed from reference TRBV14 and TRBJ1-3, reads EAGVTQFPSHSVIEKGQTVTLRCDPISGHDNLYWYRRVMGKEIKFLLHFVKESKQDESGMPNNRFLAERTGGTYSTLKVQPAELEDSGVYFCASSQAEGPWHTIYFGEGSWLTVV.

This chain connects TRBV15 to TRBJ2-5; D may be TRBD1 (5 bases). The CDR3 runs to 15 residues. The V gene lost 0 bases and the J gene lost 2 bases, with 10 bases spanning the gap. The germline CDR1 and CDR2 sequences are LNHNV and YYDKDF (reference sequence). In DNA form, the CDR3 reads TGTGCCACCAGCAGAGATCTGCCAGGGCAAGAGACCCAGTACTTC. Translation gives CATSRDLPGQETQYF.

CDR3 DNA sequence: TGTGCCAGCAGTCCCACAGCCTCCCAAGAGACCCAGTACTTC. Protein product: CASSPTASQETQYF. The chain combines TRBV2 with TRBJ2-5; D is uncertain. Germline CDR1 and CDR2: SNHLY and FYNNEI. This CDR3 comprises 14 residues. Trimming pared 5 bases from V and 1 base from J, leaving 11 bases between. The full variable domain, its missing parts supplied by reference TRBV2 and TRBJ2-5, is EPEVTQTPSHQVTQMGQEVILRCVPISNHLYFYWYRQILGQKVEFLVSFYNNEISEKSEIFDDQFSVERPDGSNFTLKIRSTKLEDSAMYFCASSPTASQETQYFGPGTRLLVL.

The chain couples TRBV7-8 to TRBJ2-2; 7 bases are shared with TRBD1. The CDR3 runs to 16 residues. In germline, CDR1 is SGHVS, CDR2 FQNEAQ. V shed 1 base, J shed 3 bases, and the junction held 5 bases outside the gene matches. Written as DNA, the CDR3 is TGTGCCAGCAGCTTAGTTCACAGGGGTGACACCGGGGAGCTGTTTTTT. Protein product: CASSLVHRGDTGELFF.

This clone was observed a handful of times. The genes are TRBV7-9 and TRBJ1-5; D is ambiguous. The germline CDR1 and CDR2 sequences are SEHNR and FQNEAQ (reference sequence). The CDR3 is 14 amino acids. Trimming left V 1 base short and J 4 bases short, with 8 bases between. Written as DNA, the CDR3 is TGTGCCAGCAGCTTAGTAGGAACGAATCAGCCCCAGCATTTT. Amino acids: CASSLVGTNQPQHF.

The chain is built from TRBV27 and TRBJ2-3; D may be TRBD2 (6 bases). This CDR3 is built from 16 residues. Trimming removed 4 bases at V and 5 bases at J, with 19 bases between. Germline CDR1 reads MNHEY; CDR2 reads SMNVEV (reference sequence). Here the CDR3 DNA reads TGTGCCAGCAGTTCACGTCTGGCGGGAATGGGAGATACGCAGTATTTT. It is translated as CASSSRLAGMGDTQYF.

The rearrangement uses TRBV6-7 and TRBJ1-1; no firm D call. TRBV6-7 is flagged as an ORF with uncertain function. The CDR3 has 16 amino acids. Trimming removed 0 bases from V and 2 bases from J, with 13 bases in between. The CDR3 here is CASSYSKREPNTEAFF. The CDR3 nucleotides read TGTGCCAGCAGTTACTCTAAGAGGGAACCCAACACTGAAGCTTTCTTT.

V gene TRBV5-8 combines with J gene TRBJ2-7; a weak D match, TRBD1 (5 bases). Looked up from germline, CDR1 is SGHTS and CDR2 is YDEGEE. The length of the CDR3 is 16 residues. Trimming stripped 0 bases from V and 3 bases from J, with 16 bases between. The CDR3 bases are TGTGCCAGCAGCTTGGGAGCAGGGCAAAATCTCTACGAGCAGTACTTC. Encoded protein: CASSLGAGQNLYEQYF.

The chain recombines TRBV19 with TRBJ2-2, with 8 bases fitting TRBD2. V trimming: 4 bases; J trimming: 5 bases; junction bases outside the gene matches: 9. This CDR3 is 16 amino acids long. Per germline, CDR1 LNHDA and CDR2 SQIVND (reference sequence). The CDR3 nucleotides are TGTGCCAGTAGTAGGCGGCGGGAGGTCGGAACCGGGGAGCTGTTTTTT. Its translation: CASSRRREVGTGELFF.

This chain uses TRBV6-5 with TRBJ2-7; D gene unclear. In germline, CDR1 is MNHEY, CDR2 SVGAGI. The CDR3 totals 16 residues. V was cut by 4 bases and J by 7 bases, with 23 bases left in between. The DNA of the CDR3 is TGTGCCAGCAGTTTTGGACGCCAAAAAGGAGTACGTGAGCAGTACTTC. Protein: CASSFGRQKGVREQYF.